The 6 T cell receptor beta chains listed next were all sequenced from one sample in a study of cytotoxic CD8 clonotypes in ibrutinib-treated CLL. Assay: immunoSEQ multiplex PCR; the TCRdb copy retains only in-frame clones and omits some. The sample has 150,000 to 250,000 clones; approximately 68% are singletons. This specimen consisted of PBMCs, obtained after 24 months of ibrutinib treatment. The receptors come from a human donor with chronic lymphocytic leukemia.

This chain joins TRBV5-1 and TRBJ2-7; 10 nucleotides align to TRBD2. CDR1 and CDR2 from the germline V gene are SGHRS and YFSETQ. The CDR3 extends over 16 amino acids. The junction had 8 bases not matched to a gene; V was cut back by 3 bases and J by 2 bases. The CDR3 here is CASSSIGLAEPYEQYF. The DNA for the CDR3 is TGCGCCAGCAGCTCGATAGGACTAGCGGAACCCTACGAGCAGTACTTC. Full variable domain (missing parts from reference TRBV5-1 and TRBJ2-7): KAGVTQTPRYLIKTRGQQVTLSCSPISGHRSVSWYQQTPGQGLQFLFEYFSETQRNKGNFPGRFSGRQFSNSRSEMNVSTLELGDSALYLCASSSIGLAEPYEQYFGPGTRLTVT.

Here the CDR3 reads CASTLPPQGPQTVNTEAFF. CDR3 bases: TGTGCCAGCACCCTCCCCCCACAGGGACCCCAAACCGTGAACACTGAAGCTTTCTTT. This chain connects TRBV7-9 to TRBJ1-1; D might be TRBD1 (6 bases). The CDR3 runs 19 residues. V lost 7 bases and J lost 0, with 27 bases in between. The germline gives CDR1 SEHNR, CDR2 FQNEAQ (reference sequence).

This rearrangement joins TRBV6-5 to TRBJ2-5; unclear D gene. The CDR3 consists of 11 residues. Trimming took 3 bases from V and 4 from J, leaving 3 bases between them. Germline-derived CDR1 and CDR2 are MNHEY and SVGAGI. The CDR3 bases are TGTGCCAGCAGTTATATAGAGACCCAGTACTTC. Its protein product is CASSYIETQYF.

The rearrangement links TRBV9 to TRBJ2-7; D is perhaps TRBD1 (6 bases). The length of the CDR3 is 14 residues. Trimming took off 1 base at V and 2 bases at J, with 10 bases between the two ends. Looked up from germline, CDR1 is SGDLS and CDR2 is YYNGEE. The CDR3 here is CASSVYRDTYEQYF. The CDR3 nucleotides are TGTGCCAGCAGCGTATACAGGGACACCTACGAGCAGTACTTC.

The chain employs TRBV29-1 and TRBJ2-2, with TRBD2 identical over 8 bases. Germline trimming cut 0 bases from V and 7 bases from J; bases unmatched to any gene: 10. The CDR3 consists of 16 residues. Germline-derived CDR1 and CDR2 are SQVTM and ANQGSEA. The CDR3 nucleotides read TGCAGCGTTGAAGACTTTGGCCCGGGAGGGCTCGGGGAGCTGTTTTTT. It specifies CSVEDFGPGGLGELFF.

V and J are TRBV2 and TRBJ1-5; TRBD1 might be the D (5 bases). The CDR3 loop spans 13 amino acids. Between the trimmed V and J ends, which lost 4 bases and 4 bases, there was a span of 8 bases. The germline gives CDR1 SNHLY, CDR2 FYNNEI. CDR3 sequence (DNA): TGTGCCAGCAGTGGACAGAAAAATCAGCCCCAGCATTTT. Amino acids: CASSGQKNQPQHF.